Reported below is one T cell receptor beta chain. The data were obtained in a study of blood T cell repertoires in COVID-19. Study overall: Spain, Italy and the United States supplied samples that represented acute and convalescent COVID-19. Sample material is recorded as cDNA or gDNA derived from T cells, B-cell-depleted T cells, or PBMCs.

In the authors' methods: Amplification of reference gene primers was used by the study to estimate nucleated cell counts. Clones were sequenced by immunoSEQ multiplex PCR, and TCRdb holds only the in-frame ones, with some missing. The DNA was the basis for D and trimming; V, J and clone size are from that table. Among around 93,000 clones listed, 82% were seen once. The source of this sequence is a man older than 75 with acute or convalescent COVID-19. Sequenced: peripheral blood.

CDR3 nucleotides: TGTGCCAGCAGCGTCACCGGGACAAAATCCTACGAGCAGTACTTC. Its protein product is CASSVTGTKSYEQYF. This chain joins TRBV9 and TRBJ2-7, with D possibly TRBD1 on 6 matching bases. The CDR3 loop spans 15 amino acids. The germline V gene has CDR1 SGDLS and CDR2 YYNGEE. Trimming took off 2 bases at V and 1 base at J, with 13 bases between the two ends.